Shown below are 22 T cell receptor beta chains from a single sample sequenced in a study of cytomegalovirus exposure and HLA in healthy donors. Vbeta (60) and Jbeta (13) primers were used in the PCR. The assay was immunoSEQ multiplex PCR, and TCRdb's table has in-frame clones only and misses some. The table has under 150,000 clones, 70% to 75% seen once; the top ten hold around 14%. What was sequenced was PBMCs. The origin of the receptors is a human donor in good health.

J is TRBJ2-3 and V is TRBV27; TRBD2 agrees at 8 bases. Germline CDR1 MNHEY, CDR2 SMNVEV (reference sequence). CDR3 length: 14 amino acids. V lost 8 bases to trimming and J lost 2 bases; unmatched junction nucleotides: 6. The CDR3 spells CASWRGVPTDTQYF. DNA for the CDR3: TGTGCCAGCTGGCGGGGGGTTCCCACAGATACGCAGTATTTT.

This clone came up once. CDR3 bases: TGTGCCAGCAGTTACCGTCTCGACAATGAGCAGTTCTTC. This sequence encodes CASSYRLDNEQFF. V is TRBV6-5 and J is TRBJ2-1; D not certain. V was trimmed by 2 bases and J by 5 bases, leaving 7 bases between them. This CDR3 has 13 amino acids. Germline assignment: CDR1 MNHEY and CDR2 SVGAGI.

The V call is TRBV30, the J call TRBJ1-6; weak D call: TRBD1 (6 bases). CDR3 length equals 15 residues. V shed 7 bases and J shed 2 bases, with 15 bases lying between them. The germline V gene has CDR1 GTSNPN and CDR2 SVGIG (reference sequence). The CDR3, as DNA: TGTGCCTACTACAGGGCCCGGACCTATAATTCACCCCTCCACTTT. Protein sequence: CAYYRARTYNSPLHF. The whole variable domain, remainder taken from reference TRBV30 and TRBJ1-6, is SQTIHQWPATLVQPVGSPLSLECTVEGTSNPNLYWYRQAAGRGLQLLFYSVGIGQISSEVPQNLSASRPQDRQFILSSKKLLLSDSGFYLCAYYRARTYNSPLHFGNGTRLTVT.

This clone has a handful of counts. V is TRBV5-6 and J is TRBJ2-7; D not certain. The length of the CDR3 is 14 residues. The germline V gene has CDR1 SGHDT and CDR2 YYEEEE. Deletions cut 1 base from V and 0 bases from J, with 8 bases between. The CDR3 bases are TGTGCCAGCAGCTTGTTATTGTCCTCCTACGAGCAGTACTTC. Translating gives CASSLLLSSYEQYF. Variable domain in full (rest from reference TRBV5-6 and TRBJ2-7): DAGVTQSPTHLIKTRGQQVTLRCSPKSGHDTVSWYQQALGQGPQFIFQYYEEEERQRGNFPDRFSGHQFPNYSSELNVNALLLGDSALYLCASSLLLSSYEQYFGPGTRLTVT.

This clone has a single count. This chain connects TRBV6-5 to TRBJ2-7; 9 positions match TRBD2. The CDR3 spans 14 residues. Germline V CDR1 and CDR2: MNHEY, SVGAGI. Trimming at V came to 6 bases and at J to 2 bases, leaving 5 bases not matched to a gene. The CDR3 loop is CASSVAGETYEQYF. DNA of the CDR3: TGTGCCAGCAGCGTAGCGGGAGAAACCTACGAGCAGTACTTC.

This clone appeared a few times. The V call is TRBV7-6, the J call TRBJ2-3, with 7 bases that match TRBD2. The germline CDR1 and CDR2 sequences are SGHVS and FNYEAQ. CDR3 length equals 15 residues. V trimming: 7 bases; J trimming: 1 base; junction bases outside the gene matches: 8. Here the CDR3 reads CASTLGGSRTDTQYF. The CDR3 coding sequence is TGTGCCAGCACCCTTGGCGGGAGCCGCACAGATACGCAGTATTTT.

The genes are TRBV5-1 and TRBJ2-1; 8 nucleotides match TRBD2. Per the germline V gene, CDR1 is SGHRS and CDR2 is YFSETQ. The V gene end was trimmed by 4 bases and the J gene end by 3 bases; junction bases not matched to a gene: 12. The CDR3 has 17 residues. The CDR3 DNA is TGCGCCAGCAGCACCACTCTTGGACTAGCCGACTACAATGAGCAGTTCTTC. It is translated as CASSTTLGLADYNEQFF.

The J gene is TRBJ1-1, the V gene TRBV5-5; D may be TRBD1 (5 bases). The germline V and J ends were trimmed by 8 bases and 10 bases, with 12 bases remaining between them. CDR1 and CDR2 (germline): SGHKS, YYEKEE (reference sequence). CDR3 size: 10 residues. This chain's CDR3 is CASNGGRAFF. In DNA form, the CDR3 reads TGTGCCAGTAACGGGGGTCGAGCTTTCTTT.

V is TRBV7-2 and J is TRBJ1-5; D is unclear. The germline CDR1 and CDR2 sequences are SGHTA and FQGNSA. The V gene lost 1 base and the J gene lost 4 bases, with 8 bases spanning the gap. This CDR3 spans 14 amino acids. The CDR3 protein is CASSLGGQNQPQHF. The CDR3 DNA reads as TGTGCCAGCAGCTTAGGAGGTCAAAATCAGCCCCAGCATTTT.

The chain couples TRBV29-1 to TRBJ1-4; D unclear. V lost 3 bases and J 4 bases, leaving 12 bases between the germline ends. Germline lookup yields CDR1 SQVTM and CDR2 ANQGSEA. The CDR3 contains 14 residues. CDR3 protein: CSVEAGWGNEKLFF. In DNA, the CDR3 is TGCAGCGTTGAGGCGGGGTGGGGTAATGAAAAACTGTTTTTT. Drawing the rest from reference TRBV29-1 and TRBJ1-4, the complete variable domain is SAVISQKPSRDICQRGTSLTIQCQVDSQVTMMFWYRQQPGQSLTLIATANQGSEATYESGFVIDKFPISRPNLTFSTLTVSNMSPEDSSIYLCSVEAGWGNEKLFFGSGTQLSVL.

The J gene is TRBJ2-5, the V gene TRBV13, with 7 nucleotides matching TRBD2. The CDR3 loop spans 11 amino acids. V lost 4 bases and J lost 9; bases outside the gene matches: 2. The germline gives CDR1 PRHDT, CDR2 FYEKMQ (reference sequence). CDR3 coding DNA: TGTGCCAGCAGCTCCGCGGGGGCCCAGTACTTC. Its translation: CASSSAGAQYF.

The gene calls are TRBV29-1 and TRBJ2-7; TRBD1 matches at 8 bases. There are 14 residues in the CDR3. V shed 3 bases and J 4 bases; nucleotides not matched to a gene: 8. Germline V CDR1 and CDR2: SQVTM, ANQGSEA. CDR3 residues: CSVDSGQGSYEQYF. DNA of the CDR3: TGCAGCGTTGATAGTGGACAGGGTAGTTACGAGCAGTACTTC.

This clone was found a few times. The rearrangement joins TRBV2 to TRBJ2-5; TRBD2 aligns across 7 bases. The germline CDR1 and CDR2 sequences are SNHLY and FYNNEI. V gave up 4 bases and J gave up 5 bases; unmatched junction bases: 4. The CDR3 extends over 13 amino acids. The DNA of the CDR3 is TGTGCCAGCAGTGTTTTGCGGGAGGAGACCCAGTACTTC. Translated: CASSVLREETQYF.

Of note for this clone: The sample holds other DNA sequences that translate to the same CDR3. The chain couples TRBV6-1 to TRBJ2-7, with TRBD1 identical over 8 bases. J was trimmed by 1 base and V by 1 base; bases with no gene match: 3. Germline V gene sequence: CDR1 MNHNS, CDR2 SASEGT. This CDR3 contains 15 residues. CDR3 in amino acids: CASSEGQGTSYEQYF. CDR3 in DNA: TGTGCCAGCAGTGAAGGACAGGGGACGTCCTACGAGCAGTACTTC.

The V call is TRBV7-2, the J call TRBJ1-4; TRBD1 is a possible D gene (5 bases). Trimming stripped 1 base from V and 2 bases from J, with 8 bases between. The CDR3 loop spans 15 amino acids. Germline CDR1 SGHTA, CDR2 FQGNSA. The CDR3 DNA follows: TGTGCCAGCAGCTTAGATCCAGGGACTAATGAAAAACTGTTTTTT. Its translation is CASSLDPGTNEKLFF.

V is TRBV19 and J is TRBJ1-1; D gene ambiguous. Deletions cut 5 bases from V and 8 bases from J, with 9 bases between. This CDR3 is 11 amino acids long. The V gene's germline CDR1 is LNHDA and CDR2 SQIVND (reference sequence). The DNA for the CDR3 is TGTGCCAGTAGTCGGGAGGGCGAAGCTTTCTTT. It is translated as CASSREGEAFF.

This chain uses TRBV29-1 with TRBJ1-2; 8 nucleotides align to TRBD1. CDR3 size: 13 residues. Germline trimming cut 7 bases from V and 6 bases from J; bases unmatched to any gene: 10. CDR1 and CDR2 from the germline V gene are SQVTM and ANQGSEA. CDR3 in amino acids: CSGFTGGKDGYTF. The CDR3 DNA is TGCAGCGGTTTTACAGGGGGGAAAGATGGCTACACCTTC.

This clone was seen a handful of times. The V call is TRBV7-9, the J call TRBJ1-5, with D possibly TRBD1 on 5 matching bases. This CDR3 contains 14 residues. Looked up from germline, CDR1 is SEHNR and CDR2 is FQNEAQ (reference sequence). V lost 1 base and J 7 bases, leaving 11 bases between the germline ends. DNA for the CDR3: TGTGCCAGCAGCTTAGGGGCAGGGCCCCAGCCCCAGCATTTT. This gives the protein CASSLGAGPQPQHF.

V is TRBV2 and J is TRBJ2-5; no clear D. V was cut by 8 bases and J by 5 bases, with 21 bases left in between. The CDR3 runs to 15 residues. Per the germline V gene, CDR1 is SNHLY and CDR2 is FYNNEI. CDR3 residues: CASGALGVGMETQYF. CDR3 bases: TGTGCCAGCGGAGCCTTAGGTGTGGGTATGGAGACCCAGTACTTC.

Of note for this clone: At the DNA level, this CDR3 is encoded by other sequences in the same sample as well. The chain has TRBV25-1 and TRBJ2-7, with TRBD1 identical over 10 bases. With 6 bases clipped from V and 4 bases from J, the junction kept 9 bases outside the gene matches. Germline-derived CDR1 and CDR2 are MGHDK and SYGVNS. The CDR3 loop spans 15 amino acids. In DNA, the CDR3 is TGTGCCAGCAGGTATGGGACAGGGGAACAATACGAGCAGTACTTC. Its protein is CASRYGTGEQYEQYF.

This chain connects TRBV4-1 to TRBJ2-1, with 11 bases identical to TRBD1. V gave up 3 bases and J gave up 5 bases; unmatched junction bases: 6. This CDR3 is 16 amino acids long. Germline V lookup: CDR1 MGHRA, CDR2 YSYEKL. CDR3 in amino acids: CASSHRGGQGDNEQFF. The CDR3 DNA sequence: TGCGCCAGCAGCCATCGGGGGGGACAGGGGGACAATGAGCAGTTCTTC.

The chain employs TRBV7-8 and TRBJ2-1; D call uncertain. This CDR3 spans 13 amino acids. V shed 3 bases and J shed 2 bases, with 5 bases lying between them. Germline CDR1 reads SGHVS; CDR2 reads FQNEAQ. The CDR3 DNA reads as TGTGCCAGCAGCTTTAATACCTACAATGAGCAGTTCTTC. Protein sequence: CASSFNTYNEQFF.